One and the same sample provided the 3 T cell receptor beta chains below, sequenced in a study of OX40 agonist ivuxolimab in advanced cancers. The protocol was immunoSEQ multiplex PCR, while the TCRdb copy is restricted to in-frame clones and leaves out a portion. The sample yields tens of thousands of clones, 85% to 95% seen once. Material: CD4+ or CD8+ T cells sorted from blood, obtained in a trial of the OX40 agonist ivuxolimab. These TCRs come from an adult with an advanced solid tumor such as melanoma, head and neck, liver or kidney cancer.

For the CDR3, the DNA is TGTGCCAGCAGCCAAGCCGTTTGGGCAGACAATGAGCAGTTCTTC. Translated: CASSQAVWADNEQFF. V is TRBV14 and J is TRBJ2-1, with D hard to call. V was clipped by 1 base and J by 5 bases, with 12 bases between them. CDR1 is SGHDN and CDR2 is FVKESK in the germline V gene. The length of the CDR3 is 15 residues.

The V call is TRBV30, the J call TRBJ2-2; 11 bases are a match to TRBD2. V lost 2 bases, J lost 6 bases, and 5 bases stayed unmatched. The CDR3 totals 15 residues. The germline V gene encodes CDR1 GTSNPN and CDR2 SVGIG (reference sequence). The CDR3 region has the DNA TGTGCCTGGAGTCTAGGACTAGCGGGTGCCGGGGAGCTGTTTTTT. Amino acid sequence: CAWSLGLAGAGELFF.

V usage is TRBV27 and J usage is TRBJ2-1, with 7 bases fitting TRBD2. Germline V gives CDR1 MNHEY, CDR2 SMNVEV (reference sequence). With 1 base clipped from V and 0 bases from J, the junction kept 0 bases outside the gene matches. The CDR3 extends over 15 amino acids. In DNA, the CDR3 is TGTGCCAGCAGTTTATGGACTAGCTCCTACAATGAGCAGTTCTTC. It translates to CASSLWTSSYNEQFF.